This T cell receptor beta chain appears in the sequencing data of a study of blood T cell repertoires in COVID-19. Across the whole study: Specimens from acute and convalescent COVID-19 originated in the United States, Italy and Spain. PBMCs, B-cell-depleted T cells, or T cells provided the cDNA or gDNA that made up the material.

Profiling relied on immunoSEQ multiplex PCR, and the TCRdb table lists in-frame clones only, not all of them. The data show about 230,000 clones, roughly 84% seen once. Germline V gene data show CDR1 as SGHTA and CDR2 as FQGNSA. The CDR3 length is 14 residues. Trimming took off 7 bases at V and 10 bases at J, with 17 bases between the two ends. The sequence was collected from a woman aged 50 to 65 with acute or convalescent COVID-19. The rearrangement uses TRBV7-2 and TRBJ1-6; possible D gene TRBD1, 5 bases. The specimen was peripheral blood. The CDR3 here is CASNWGGRDSPLHF. CDR3 nucleotide sequence: TGTGCCAGCAACTGGGGGGGACGGGACTCACCCCTCCACTTT.